Each of the 15 T cell receptor beta chains below was sequenced from the same sample in a study of blood T cell repertoires in COVID-19. Sequencing was performed with immunoSEQ multiplex PCR; in TCRdb, only in-frame clones are kept and a portion is missing. The repertoire holds some 250,000 clones, around 80% seen once, with 4.2% in the top ten. Sequencing used peripheral blood. The receptors were gathered from a man aged 55 to 70 with acute or convalescent COVID-19.

There are a few counts of this clone. The V and J genes are TRBV27 and TRBJ2-7; possibly TRBD2 for D (6 bases). The CDR3 extends over 15 amino acids. The V end lost 2 bases, the J end lost 0 bases, and 11 bases lay between the germline ends. Germline V gene sequence: CDR1 MNHEY, CDR2 SMNVEV (reference sequence). CDR3 amino acids: CASSLGTLSSYEQYF. DNA for the CDR3: TGTGCCAGCAGTTTAGGGACTTTAAGCTCCTACGAGCAGTACTTC.

This chain connects TRBV5-1 to TRBJ2-7, with D possibly being TRBD2 (6 bases). There are 13 residues in the CDR3. Germline V CDR1 and CDR2: SGHRS, YFSETQ. V lost 7 bases and J 0 bases, leaving 11 bases between the germline ends. The CDR3 DNA reads TGCGCCAGCGGGAGGCAGGGCTCCTACGAGCAGTACTTC. It translates to CASGRQGSYEQYF.

The rearrangement joins TRBV28 to TRBJ2-3; D might be TRBD1 (5 bases). CDR3 size: 12 residues. V was shortened by 6 bases and J by 8 bases, with 12 bases between the two germline ends. Germline V gene sequence: CDR1 MDHEN, CDR2 SYDVKM. The CDR3 DNA reads TGTGCCAGCAGCCTAGGGGTCGGTACGCAGTATTTT. This encodes CASSLGVGTQYF.

This chain connects TRBV14 to TRBJ2-7; 11 positions agree with TRBD2. Trimming took 2 bases from V and 3 from J; bases not matched to a gene: 3. Germline CDR1 and CDR2: SGHDN and FVKESK. The CDR3 runs to 15 residues. DNA of the CDR3: TGTGCCAGCAGCCAAACGGGACTAGCGGACTACGAGCAGTACTTC. Translation: CASSQTGLADYEQYF.

This rearrangement joins TRBV9 to TRBJ2-2, with TRBD1 matching 7 bases. The CDR3 has 13 residues. Germline lookup yields CDR1 SGDLS and CDR2 YYNGEE. V was clipped by 4 bases and J by 6 bases; unmatched bases: 3. CDR3 coding DNA: TGTGCCAGCAGCACCACAGGGGCCGGGGAGCTGTTTTTT. This sequence encodes CASSTTGAGELFF.

This sequence joins TRBV5-1 and TRBJ2-2; D might be TRBD1 (6 bases). The V gene lost 4 bases and the J gene lost 2 bases, with 15 bases spanning the gap. This CDR3 has 16 residues. Looked up from germline, CDR1 is SGHRS and CDR2 is YFSETQ. The CDR3 bases are TGCGCCAGCAGCGCAACAGGGTATGGTAACACCGGGGAGCTGTTTTTT. It encodes CASSATGYGNTGELFF.

This clone appeared once. The rearrangement joins TRBV25-1 to TRBJ1-4; 10 positions agree with TRBD1. The CDR3 spans 15 residues. V shed 3 bases and J 5 bases; nucleotides not matched to a gene: 3. Germline loops: CDR1 MGHDK, CDR2 SYGVNS. The DNA of the CDR3 is TGTGCCAGCAGTGATCCGGGACAGGGGAATGAAAAACTGTTTTTT. Translating gives CASSDPGQGNEKLFF.

V gene TRBV4-1 combines with J gene TRBJ2-7, with 7 nucleotides matching TRBD2. The germline V gene encodes CDR1 MGHRA and CDR2 YSYEKL. This CDR3 has 15 amino acids. J was trimmed by 2 bases and V by 3 bases; bases with no gene match: 7. CDR3 residues: CASSQPGGSPYEQYF. The DNA for the CDR3 is TGCGCCAGCAGCCAGCCGGGGGGTTCCCCCTACGAGCAGTACTTC.

This chain connects TRBV7-9 to TRBJ2-5; 7 bases are shared with TRBD1. Germline V gives CDR1 SEHNR, CDR2 FQNEAQ (reference sequence). The CDR3 covers 16 residues. J was trimmed by 5 bases and V by 3 bases; bases with no gene match: 12. The CDR3 loop is CASSFYRTGRWETQYF. CDR3 DNA: TGTGCCAGCAGCTTTTATAGGACAGGTCGTTGGGAGACCCAGTACTTC.

The chain combines TRBV7-3 with TRBJ2-1; D is ambiguous. Between the trimmed V and J ends, which lost 1 base and 9 bases, there was a span of 7 bases. This CDR3 spans 12 amino acids. In germline, CDR1 is SGHTA, CDR2 FQGTGA. The CDR3 region is CASSLRSGEQFF. The CDR3 region has the DNA TGTGCCAGCAGCTTAAGGTCGGGTGAGCAGTTCTTC.

This clone was recorded only once. The CDR3 is CASSSRQGGLEQYF. In DNA, the CDR3 is TGTGCCAGTAGTAGTCGACAGGGGGGCCTCGAGCAGTACTTC. The rearrangement joins TRBV19 to TRBJ2-7; 9 positions agree with TRBD1. After removal of 4 bases from V and 6 bases from J, the junction contained 7 bases not matched to a gene. Per the germline V gene, CDR1 is LNHDA and CDR2 is SQIVND (reference sequence). The CDR3 is made up of 14 amino acids.

This sequence joins TRBV27 and TRBJ1-3, with D unclear. Germline V gives CDR1 MNHEY, CDR2 SMNVEV (reference sequence). V dropped 3 bases and J dropped 0 bases, with 12 bases sitting between them. This CDR3 region has 16 residues. CDR3 protein: CASSFSGPISGNTIYF. In DNA form, the CDR3 reads TGTGCCAGCAGTTTCTCAGGTCCTATCTCTGGAAACACCATATATTTT.

This clone appeared a few times. The chain recombines TRBV9 with TRBJ2-3; tentative D call: TRBD2 (5 bases). Germline V lookup: CDR1 SGDLS, CDR2 YYNGEE. The CDR3 is 14 amino acids. Trimming removed 0 bases from V and 5 bases from J, with 10 bases in between. CDR3 residues: CASSVEGGGDTQYF. CDR3 bases: TGTGCCAGCAGCGTAGAGGGTGGAGGAGATACGCAGTATTTT.

The chain joins TRBV27 to TRBJ2-5; 8 bases agree with TRBD1. Germline trimming cut 1 base from V and 5 bases from J; bases unmatched to any gene: 18. The CDR3 spans 19 residues. Germline V CDR1 and CDR2: MNHEY, SMNVEV (reference sequence). The CDR3 nucleotides read TGTGCCAGCAGTTTATACCCCGCTCAGGGGGCTATCCCAGGGGAGACCCAGTACTTC. Protein: CASSLYPAQGAIPGETQYF.

This chain uses TRBV7-6 with TRBJ2-2; the match to TRBD2 covers 8 bases. The CDR3 loop spans 16 amino acids. CDR1 is SGHVS, CDR2 FNYEAQ, per germline. V lost 2 bases to trimming and J lost 4 bases; unmatched junction nucleotides: 6. The CDR3 loop reads CASSLSSGSATGELFF. CDR3 DNA: TGTGCCAGCAGCTTATCCAGCGGGAGCGCCACCGGGGAGCTGTTTTTT.